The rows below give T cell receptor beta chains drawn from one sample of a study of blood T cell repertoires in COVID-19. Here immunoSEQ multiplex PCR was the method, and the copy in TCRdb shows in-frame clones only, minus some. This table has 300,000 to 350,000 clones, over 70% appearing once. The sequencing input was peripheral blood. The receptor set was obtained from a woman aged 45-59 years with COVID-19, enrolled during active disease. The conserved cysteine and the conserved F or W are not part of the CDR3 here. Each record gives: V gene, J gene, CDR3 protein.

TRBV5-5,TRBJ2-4,ASSIGQELAKNIQY
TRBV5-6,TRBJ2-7,ASSSPGTSYEQY
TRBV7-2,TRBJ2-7,ASSRRAGDGYEQY
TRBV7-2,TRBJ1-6,ASSLASGRETPLH
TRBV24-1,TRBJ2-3,ATSDLPPASGSTDTQY
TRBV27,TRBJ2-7,ASSPQGASAVSYEQY
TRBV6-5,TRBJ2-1,ASSYSPRNEQF
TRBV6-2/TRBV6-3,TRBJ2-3,ASSWTSGSTDTQY
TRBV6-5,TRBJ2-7,ASSRYTLDEQY
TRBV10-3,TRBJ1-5,AISATNAREPQH
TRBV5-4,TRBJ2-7,ASSLGLTSSEQY
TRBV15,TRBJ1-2,ATSRASGTGGGYT
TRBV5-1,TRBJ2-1,ASSLERGNNEQF
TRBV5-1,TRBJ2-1,ASSSSTGGNEQF
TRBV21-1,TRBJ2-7,ASRKQRDFLGEQY
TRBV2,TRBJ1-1,ASTRDRVNAF
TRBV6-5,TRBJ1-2,ASSSGLYYGYT
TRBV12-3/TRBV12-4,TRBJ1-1,ASSSQGGTEAF
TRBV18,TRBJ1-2,ASSPQPGGSPHYGYT
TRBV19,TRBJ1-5,ASSITGGWGQPQH
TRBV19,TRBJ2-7,ASSLAGGPSREQY
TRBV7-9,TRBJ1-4,ASSLDAGFGEKLF
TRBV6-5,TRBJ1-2,ASSYSAGGVYGYT
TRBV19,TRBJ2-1,ASSLLAGGSYNEQF
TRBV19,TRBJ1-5,ASRRRGGVDQPQH
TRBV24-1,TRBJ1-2,ATSDRIVAGYT
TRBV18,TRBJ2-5,ASSPLGTGETQY
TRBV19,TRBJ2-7,ASSIAGYEQY
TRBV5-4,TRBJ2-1,ASSFGTGSYNEQF
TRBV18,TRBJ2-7,ASSPFQTGGYEQY
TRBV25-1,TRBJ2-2,ASSERDRLGTGELF
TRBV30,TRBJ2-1,AWKGQARYNEQF
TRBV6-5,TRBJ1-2,ASSYSMTGANYGYT
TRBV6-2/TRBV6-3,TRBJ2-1,ASSSHHAGNEQF
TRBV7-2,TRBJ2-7,ASSSGEWIYEQY
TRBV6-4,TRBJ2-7,ASSDAGTATYEQY
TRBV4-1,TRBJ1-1,ASSQADRANTEAF
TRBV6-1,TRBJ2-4,ASSEAWRSKNIQY
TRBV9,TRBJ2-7,ASSAADYGFREQY
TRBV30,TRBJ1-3,AWSDRDRGL
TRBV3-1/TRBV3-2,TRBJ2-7,ASSQKANSYEQY
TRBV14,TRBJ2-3,ASSPLGSGTDTQY
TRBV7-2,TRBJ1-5,ASSLVGTGFLPQH